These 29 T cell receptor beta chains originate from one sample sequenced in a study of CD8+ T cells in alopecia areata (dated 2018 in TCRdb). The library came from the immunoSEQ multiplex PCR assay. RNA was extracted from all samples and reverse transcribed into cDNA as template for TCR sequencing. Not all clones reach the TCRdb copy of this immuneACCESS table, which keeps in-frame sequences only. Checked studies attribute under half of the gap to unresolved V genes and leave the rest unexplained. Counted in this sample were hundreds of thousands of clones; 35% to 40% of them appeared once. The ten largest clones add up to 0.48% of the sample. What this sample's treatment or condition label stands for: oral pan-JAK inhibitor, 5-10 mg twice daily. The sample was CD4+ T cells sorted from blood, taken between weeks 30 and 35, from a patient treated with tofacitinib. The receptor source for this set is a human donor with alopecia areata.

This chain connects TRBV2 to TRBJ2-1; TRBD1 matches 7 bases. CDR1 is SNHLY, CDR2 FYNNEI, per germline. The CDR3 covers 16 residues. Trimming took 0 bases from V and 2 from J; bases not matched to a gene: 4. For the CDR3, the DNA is TGTGCCAGCAGTGAAGCCCGACAGGGCCCCTACAATGAGCAGTTCTTC. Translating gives CASSEARQGPYNEQFF.

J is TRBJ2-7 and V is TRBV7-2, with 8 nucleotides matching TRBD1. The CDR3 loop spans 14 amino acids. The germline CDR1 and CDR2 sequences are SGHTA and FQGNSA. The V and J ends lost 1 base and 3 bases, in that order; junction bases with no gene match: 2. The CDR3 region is CASSLVGQGYEQYF. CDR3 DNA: TGTGCCAGCAGCTTAGTCGGACAGGGCTACGAGCAGTACTTC. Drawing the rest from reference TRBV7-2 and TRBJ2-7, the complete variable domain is GAGVSQSPSNKVTEKGKDVELRCDPISGHTALYWYRQSLGQGLEFLIYFQGNSAPDKSGLPSDRFSAERTGGSVSTLTIQRTQQEDSAVYLCASSLVGQGYEQYFGPGTRLTVT.

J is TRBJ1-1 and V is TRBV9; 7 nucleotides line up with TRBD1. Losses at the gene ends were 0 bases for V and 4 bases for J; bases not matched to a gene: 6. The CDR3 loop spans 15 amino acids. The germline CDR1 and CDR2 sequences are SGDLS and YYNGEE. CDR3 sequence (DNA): TGTGCCAGCAGCGTAGCAACAGGGGCAGGCACTGAAGCTTTCTTT. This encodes CASSVATGAGTEAFF.

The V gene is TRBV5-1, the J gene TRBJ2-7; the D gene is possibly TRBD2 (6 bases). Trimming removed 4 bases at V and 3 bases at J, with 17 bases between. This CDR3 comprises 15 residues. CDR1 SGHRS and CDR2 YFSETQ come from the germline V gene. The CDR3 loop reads CASSDQGLEGYEQYF. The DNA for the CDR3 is TGCGCCAGCAGCGACCAGGGACTGGAGGGCTACGAGCAGTACTTC.

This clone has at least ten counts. The chain's CDR3 is CASSLRGGVWAEAFF. The CDR3 DNA follows: TGTGCCAGCAGCTTGAGAGGGGGCGTCTGGGCTGAAGCTTTCTTT. This rearrangement joins TRBV5-6 to TRBJ1-1; 7 bases map to TRBD1. After removal of 1 base from V and 6 bases from J, the junction contained 9 bases not matched to a gene. This CDR3 has 15 amino acids. Germline assignment: CDR1 SGHDT and CDR2 YYEEEE.

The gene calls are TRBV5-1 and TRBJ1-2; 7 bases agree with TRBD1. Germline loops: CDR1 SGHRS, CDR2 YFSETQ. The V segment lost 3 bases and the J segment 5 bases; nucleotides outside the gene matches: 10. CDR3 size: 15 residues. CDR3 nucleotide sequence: TGCGCCAGCAGCTCGCAACGGGACAGTTGGTATGGCTACACCTTC. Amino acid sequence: CASSSQRDSWYGYTF.

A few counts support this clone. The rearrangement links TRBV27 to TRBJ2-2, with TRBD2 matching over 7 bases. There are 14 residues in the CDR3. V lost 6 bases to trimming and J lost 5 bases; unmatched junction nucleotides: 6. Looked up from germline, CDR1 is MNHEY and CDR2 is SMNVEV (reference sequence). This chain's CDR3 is CASRFREGTGELFF. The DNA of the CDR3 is TGTGCCAGCAGATTTAGGGAGGGTACCGGGGAGCTGTTTTTT.

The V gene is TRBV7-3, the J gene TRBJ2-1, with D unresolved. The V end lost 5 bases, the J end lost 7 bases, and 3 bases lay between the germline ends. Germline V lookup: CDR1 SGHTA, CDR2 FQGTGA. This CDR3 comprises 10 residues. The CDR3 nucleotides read TGTGCCAGCAGCAGGAATGAGCAGTTCTTC. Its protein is CASSRNEQFF.

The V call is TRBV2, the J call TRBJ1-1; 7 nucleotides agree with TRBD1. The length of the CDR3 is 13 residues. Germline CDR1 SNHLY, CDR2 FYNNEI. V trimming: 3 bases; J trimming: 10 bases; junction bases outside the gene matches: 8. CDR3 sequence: CASSDLVSGGAFF. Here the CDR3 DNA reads TGTGCCAGCAGTGACTTGGTGTCAGGGGGAGCTTTCTTT.

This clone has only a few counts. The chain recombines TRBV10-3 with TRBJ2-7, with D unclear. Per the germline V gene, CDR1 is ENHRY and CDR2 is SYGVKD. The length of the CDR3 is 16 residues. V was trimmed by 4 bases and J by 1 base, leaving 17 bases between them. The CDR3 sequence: CAISGGSATGSYEQYF. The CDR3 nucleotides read TGTGCCATCAGTGGAGGTAGTGCTACCGGGTCCTACGAGCAGTACTTC.

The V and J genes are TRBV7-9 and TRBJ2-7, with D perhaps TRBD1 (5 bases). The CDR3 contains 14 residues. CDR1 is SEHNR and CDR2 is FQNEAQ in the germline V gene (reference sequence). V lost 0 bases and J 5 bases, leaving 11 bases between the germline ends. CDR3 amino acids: CASSLAAGFHEQYF. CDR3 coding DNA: TGTGCCAGCAGCTTAGCGGCAGGGTTCCACGAGCAGTACTTC.

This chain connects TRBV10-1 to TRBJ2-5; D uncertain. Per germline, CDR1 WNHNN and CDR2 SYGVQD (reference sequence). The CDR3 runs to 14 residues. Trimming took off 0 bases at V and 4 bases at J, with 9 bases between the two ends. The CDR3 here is CASSESGFPETQYF. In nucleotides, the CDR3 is TGCGCCAGCAGTGAGTCGGGGTTCCCAGAGACCCAGTACTTC.

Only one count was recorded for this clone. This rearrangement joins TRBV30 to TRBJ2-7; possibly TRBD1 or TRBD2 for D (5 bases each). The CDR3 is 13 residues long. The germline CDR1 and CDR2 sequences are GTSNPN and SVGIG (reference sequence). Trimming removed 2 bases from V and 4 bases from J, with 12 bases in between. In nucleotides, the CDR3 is TGTGCCTGGAGTCTAGGGTGGGGGTACGAGCAGTACTTC. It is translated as CAWSLGWGYEQYF.

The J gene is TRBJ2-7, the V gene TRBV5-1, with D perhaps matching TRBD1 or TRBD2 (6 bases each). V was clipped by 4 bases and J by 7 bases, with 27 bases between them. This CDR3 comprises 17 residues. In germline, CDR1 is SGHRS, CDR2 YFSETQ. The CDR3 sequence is CASSQNPTGTGGEEQYF. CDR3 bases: TGCGCCAGCAGCCAAAACCCCACAGGGACTGGGGGTGAGGAGCAGTACTTC.

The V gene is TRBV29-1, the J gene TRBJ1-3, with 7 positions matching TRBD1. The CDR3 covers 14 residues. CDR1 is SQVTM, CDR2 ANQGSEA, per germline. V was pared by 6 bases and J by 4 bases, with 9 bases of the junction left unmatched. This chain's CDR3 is CSVENSGGGNTIYF. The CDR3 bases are TGCAGCGTAGAAAACTCAGGGGGAGGAAACACCATATATTTT. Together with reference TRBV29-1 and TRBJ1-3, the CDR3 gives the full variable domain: SAVISQKPSRDICQRGTSLTIQCQVDSQVTMMFWYRQQPGQSLTLIATANQGSEATYESGFVIDKFPISRPNLTFSTLTVSNMSPEDSSIYLCSVENSGGGNTIYFGEGSWLTVV.

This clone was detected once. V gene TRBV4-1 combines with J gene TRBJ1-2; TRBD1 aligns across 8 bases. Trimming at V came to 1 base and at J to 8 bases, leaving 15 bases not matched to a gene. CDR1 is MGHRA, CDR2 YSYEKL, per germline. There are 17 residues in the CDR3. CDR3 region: CASSQGPLAGGEIGYTF. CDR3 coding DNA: TGCGCCAGCAGCCAAGGACCTTTAGCAGGGGGCGAAATAGGCTACACCTTC.

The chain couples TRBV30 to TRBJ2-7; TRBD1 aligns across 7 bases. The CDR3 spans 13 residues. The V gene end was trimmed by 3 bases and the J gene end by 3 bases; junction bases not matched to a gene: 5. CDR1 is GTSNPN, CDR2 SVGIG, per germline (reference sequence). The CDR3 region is CAWSGQVGYEQYF. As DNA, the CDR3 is TGTGCCTGGAGCGGACAGGTGGGCTACGAGCAGTACTTC.

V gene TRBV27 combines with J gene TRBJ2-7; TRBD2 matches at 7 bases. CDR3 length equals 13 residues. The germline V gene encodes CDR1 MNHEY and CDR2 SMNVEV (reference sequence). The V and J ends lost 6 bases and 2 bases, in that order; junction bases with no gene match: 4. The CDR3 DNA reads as TGTGCCAGCAGCCGTCTAGCGGCCTACGAGCAGTACTTC. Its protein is CASSRLAAYEQYF.

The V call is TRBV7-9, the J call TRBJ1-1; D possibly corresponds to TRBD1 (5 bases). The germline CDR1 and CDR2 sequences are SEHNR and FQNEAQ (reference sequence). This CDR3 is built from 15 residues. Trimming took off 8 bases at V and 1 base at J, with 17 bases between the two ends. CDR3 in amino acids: CASYPKGLPNTEAFF. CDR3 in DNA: TGTGCCAGCTACCCGAAGGGGCTCCCGAACACTGAAGCTTTCTTT. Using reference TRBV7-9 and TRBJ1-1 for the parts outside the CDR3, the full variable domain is DTGVSQNPRHKITKRGQNVTFRCDPISEHNRLYWYRQTLGQGPEFLTYFQNEAQLEKSRLLSDRFSAERPKGSFSTLEIQRTEQGDSAMYLCASYPKGLPNTEAFFGQGTRLTVV.

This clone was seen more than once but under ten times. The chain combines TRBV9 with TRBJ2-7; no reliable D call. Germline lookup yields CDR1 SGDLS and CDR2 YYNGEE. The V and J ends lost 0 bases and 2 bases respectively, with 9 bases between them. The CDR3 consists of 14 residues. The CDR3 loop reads CASSVEAGTYEQYF. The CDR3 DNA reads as TGTGCCAGCAGCGTAGAGGCTGGCACCTACGAGCAGTACTTC.

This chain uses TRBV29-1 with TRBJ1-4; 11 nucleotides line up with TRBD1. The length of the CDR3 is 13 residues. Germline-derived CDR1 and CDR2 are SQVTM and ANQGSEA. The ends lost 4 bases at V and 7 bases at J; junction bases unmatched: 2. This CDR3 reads CSVVGTGGEKLFF. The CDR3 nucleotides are TGCAGCGTTGTGGGGACAGGGGGTGAAAAACTGTTTTTT.

CDR3 nucleotide sequence: TGTGCCAGCAGCCCGAAGGCAGGGGGCTATGGCTACACCTTC. Amino acids: CASSPKAGGYGYTF. The V gene is TRBV7-3, the J gene TRBJ1-2; 7 bases are a match to TRBD1. V dropped 5 bases and J dropped 4; count of bases not matched to a gene: 7. The germline V gene has CDR1 SGHTA and CDR2 FQGTGA. The CDR3 contains 14 residues.

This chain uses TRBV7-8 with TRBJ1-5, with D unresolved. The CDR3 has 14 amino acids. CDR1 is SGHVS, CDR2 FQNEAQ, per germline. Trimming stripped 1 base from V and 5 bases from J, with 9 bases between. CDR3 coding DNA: TGTGCCAGCAGCTTAGAGGTGAGGGATCAGCCCCAGCATTTT. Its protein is CASSLEVRDQPQHF. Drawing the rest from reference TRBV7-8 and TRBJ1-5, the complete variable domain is GAGVSQSPRYKVAKRGQDVALRCDPISGHVSLFWYQQALGQGPEFLTYFQNEAQLDKSGLPSDRFFAERPEGSVSTLKIQRTQQEDSAVYLCASSLEVRDQPQHFGDGTRLSIL.

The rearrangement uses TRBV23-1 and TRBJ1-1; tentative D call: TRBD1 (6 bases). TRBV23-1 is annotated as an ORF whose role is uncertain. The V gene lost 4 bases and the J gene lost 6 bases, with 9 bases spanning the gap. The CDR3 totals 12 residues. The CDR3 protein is CASSRGGPEAFF. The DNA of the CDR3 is TGCGCCAGCAGTCGCGGGGGGCCTGAAGCTTTCTTT.

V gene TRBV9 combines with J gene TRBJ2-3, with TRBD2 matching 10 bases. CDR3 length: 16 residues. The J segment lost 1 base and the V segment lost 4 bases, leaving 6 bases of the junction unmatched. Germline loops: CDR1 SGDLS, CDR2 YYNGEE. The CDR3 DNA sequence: TGTGCCAGCAGCCCTCTAGCGGGGGTTGGCACAGATACGCAGTATTTT. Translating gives CASSPLAGVGTDTQYF.

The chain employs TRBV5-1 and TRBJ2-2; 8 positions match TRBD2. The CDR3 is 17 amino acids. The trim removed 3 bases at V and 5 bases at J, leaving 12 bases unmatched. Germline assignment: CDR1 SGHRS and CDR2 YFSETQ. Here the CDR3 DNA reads TGCGCCAGCAGCTCTACTAGCGGATTGGTAGGAACCGGGGAGCTGTTTTTT. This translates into CASSSTSGLVGTGELFF.

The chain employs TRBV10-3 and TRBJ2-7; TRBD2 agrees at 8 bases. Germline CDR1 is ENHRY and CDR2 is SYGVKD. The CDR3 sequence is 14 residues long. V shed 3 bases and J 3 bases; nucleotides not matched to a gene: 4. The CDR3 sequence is CAISDLAGGYEQYF. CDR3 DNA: TGTGCCATCAGTGATCTGGCGGGAGGCTACGAGCAGTACTTC.

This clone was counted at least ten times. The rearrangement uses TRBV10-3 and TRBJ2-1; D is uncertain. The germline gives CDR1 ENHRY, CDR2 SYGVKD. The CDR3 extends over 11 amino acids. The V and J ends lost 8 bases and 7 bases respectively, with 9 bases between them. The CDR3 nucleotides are TGTGCCATCGCTAAGGAAAATGAGCAGTTCTTC. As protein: CAIAKENEQFF.

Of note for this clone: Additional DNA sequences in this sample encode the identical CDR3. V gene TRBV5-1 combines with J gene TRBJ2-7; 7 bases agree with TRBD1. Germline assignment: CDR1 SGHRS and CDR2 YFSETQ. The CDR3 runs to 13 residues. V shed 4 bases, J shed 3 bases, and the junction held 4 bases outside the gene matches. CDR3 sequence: CASSRDRNYEQYF. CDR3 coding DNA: TGCGCCAGCAGCAGGGACAGAAACTACGAGCAGTACTTC.